These 3 T cell receptor beta chains originate from one sample sequenced in a study of blood T cell repertoires in COVID-19. Sequencing used immunoSEQ multiplex PCR; TCRdb keeps in-frame clones, though not all of them. The repertoire holds roughly 200,000 clones, with roughly 78% as singletons. Sequencing was performed on peripheral blood. Receptor source: a man in his 70s with active or convalescent COVID-19.

Concerning this clone itself: Other DNA sequences in the same sample also yield this CDR3. V usage is TRBV7-9 and J usage is TRBJ1-2, with TRBD1 identical over 9 bases. Trimming removed 1 base from V and 5 bases from J; junction bases left unmatched: 5. In germline, CDR1 is SEHNR, CDR2 FQNEAQ (reference sequence). The CDR3 spans 15 residues. This chain's CDR3 is CASSLEDRGRYGYTF. In nucleotides, the CDR3 is TGTGCCAGCAGCTTAGAGGACAGGGGCCGATATGGCTACACCTTC.

The chain carries TRBV30 and TRBJ1-2, with unresolved D. Trimming took 3 bases from V and 3 from J, leaving 8 bases between them. This CDR3 has 12 amino acids. The germline V gene encodes CDR1 GTSNPN and CDR2 SVGIG (reference sequence). For the CDR3, the DNA is TGTGCCTGGAGCCGGGGAGACTATGGCTACACCTTC. Its protein product is CAWSRGDYGYTF.

This chain uses TRBV18 with TRBJ2-7, with a weak D call TRBD1 (6 bases). The V end was cut by 0 bases, the J end by 5 bases, with 11 bases between. The CDR3 is 14 residues long. Looked up from germline, CDR1 is KGHSH and CDR2 is LQKENI. CDR3 bases: TGTGCCAGCTCACCACCCGGCGACAGGAACGAGCAGTACTTC. Encoded protein: CASSPPGDRNEQYF.